This T cell receptor (beta chain) was obtained from a study of radiotherapy plus CTLA-4 blockade in lung cancer. Study-level points and caveats: After treatment with radiotherapy plus ipilimumab, TCR clones that came from the tumor expanded in blood.

V dropped 0 bases and J dropped 5; count of bases not matched to a gene: 6. The CDR3 contains 15 residues. Germline V lookup: CDR1 SGHRS, CDR2 YFSETQ. Concerning this clone itself: Its antigen is as yet unknown.

The table came from immunoSEQ multiplex PCR; TCRdb's copy has only in-frame clones and leaves some out. The sample yields 70,000 to 95,000 clones, around nine tenths seen once. Chemo-refractory metastatic non-small-cell lung cancer patients received focal radiation with ipilimumab CTLA-4 blockade. The sequencing used peripheral blood, collected from a patient treated with radiotherapy plus ipilimumab. The sequence derives from a human donor with non-small cell lung cancer that progressed on radiotherapy plus ipilimumab. The V gene is TRBV5-1, the J gene TRBJ2-7; 9 positions match TRBD1. The CDR3 loop is CASSLVGDRVDEQYF. The CDR3 DNA follows: TGCGCCAGCAGCTTGGTCGGGGACAGGGTCGACGAGCAGTACTTC.